This TCR beta chain was recovered during a study of shared clonotypes between healthy human individuals. Study-wide findings and caveats: Exclusively blood specimens were collected; tissue repertoires likely differ.

Donors were healthy HIV-negative adults without recent acute infections or vaccinations. This clone was observed once. Its target is unknown. Other DNA sequences in the sample encode the same CDR3. Original data processing: Owing to the provision of junction-only sequences devoid of quality scores by immunoSEQ, filtering differed. Data came from immunoSEQ multiplex PCR; TCRdb stores just in-frame clones and leaves some out. Clone size and the V and J calls come from that table; the DNA yielded D and trimming. The data show hundreds of thousands of clones, 60% to 80% seen once. The CDR3 runs 13 residues. The germline V gene encodes CDR1 LNHDA and CDR2 SQIVND (reference sequence). Trimming took off 4 bases at V and 2 bases at J, with 6 bases between the two ends.

The origin of this receptor is a woman aged 25 to 39 in good health. Sequenced sample: memory CD4+ T cells sorted from blood. Subset in this sample: CD45RA-negative fraction. V and J are TRBV19 and TRBJ1-5; D is possibly TRBD1 (5 bases). This CDR3 reads CASSTRGNQPQHF. The CDR3 bases are TGTGCCAGTAGTACCAGGGGCAATCAGCCCCAGCATTTT.